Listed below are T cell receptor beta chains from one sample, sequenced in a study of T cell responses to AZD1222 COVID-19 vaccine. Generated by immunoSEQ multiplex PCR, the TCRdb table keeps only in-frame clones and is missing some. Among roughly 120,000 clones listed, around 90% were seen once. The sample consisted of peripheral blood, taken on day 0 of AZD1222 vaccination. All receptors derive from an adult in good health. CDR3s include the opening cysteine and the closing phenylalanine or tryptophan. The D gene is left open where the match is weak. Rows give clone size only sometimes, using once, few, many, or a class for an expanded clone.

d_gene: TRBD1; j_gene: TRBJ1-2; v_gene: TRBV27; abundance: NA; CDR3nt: TGTGCCAGCAGTTTGGACAGGGCTTATGGCTACACCTTC; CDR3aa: CASSLDRAYGYTF
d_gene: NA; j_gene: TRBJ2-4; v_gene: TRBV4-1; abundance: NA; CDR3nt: TGCGCCAGCAGCCAAGGGGGGGCGAGGGAAAACATTCAGTACTTC; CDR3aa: CASSQGGARENIQYF
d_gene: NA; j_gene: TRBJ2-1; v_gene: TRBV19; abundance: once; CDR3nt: TGTGCCAGTAGGCGAGACAATGAGCAGTTCTTC; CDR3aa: CASRRDNEQFF
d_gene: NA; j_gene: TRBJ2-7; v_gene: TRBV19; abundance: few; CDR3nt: TGTGCCAGTACGGATGGGGGACACCCCTACGAGCAGTACTTC; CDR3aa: CASTDGGHPYEQYF
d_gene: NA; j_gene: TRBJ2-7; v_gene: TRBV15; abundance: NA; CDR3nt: TGTGCCACCAGCCAGGGTCGGGTGTCCTACGAGCAGTACTTC; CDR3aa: CATSQGRVSYEQYF
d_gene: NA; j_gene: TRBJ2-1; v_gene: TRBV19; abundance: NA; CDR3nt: TGTGCCAGTAGTATAGGGGAGAATGAGCAGTTCTTC; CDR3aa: CASSIGENEQFF
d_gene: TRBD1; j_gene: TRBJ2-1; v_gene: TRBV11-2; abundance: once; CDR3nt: TGTGCCAGCAGCTTAGATTATACGGTCGGGACAGGGTCCTGGAATGAGCAGTTCTTC; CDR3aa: CASSLDYTVGTGSWNEQFF
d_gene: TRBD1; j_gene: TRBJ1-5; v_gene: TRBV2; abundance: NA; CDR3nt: TGTGCCAGCAGTCGGACAGGTGAACTAAATCAGCCCCAGCATTTT; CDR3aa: CASSRTGELNQPQHF
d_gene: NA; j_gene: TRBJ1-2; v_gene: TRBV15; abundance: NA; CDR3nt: TGTGCCACCAGCAGAGAGCCAGGTCAACCCTATGGCTACACCTTC; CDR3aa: CATSREPGQPYGYTF
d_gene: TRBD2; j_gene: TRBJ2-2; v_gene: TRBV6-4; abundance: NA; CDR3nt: TGTGCCAGCAGTGACTCGATTGCGGGGGGCCGAACCGGGGAGCTGTTTTTT; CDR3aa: CASSDSIAGGRTGELFF
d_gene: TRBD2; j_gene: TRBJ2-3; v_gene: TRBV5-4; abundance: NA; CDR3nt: TGTGCCAGCCAGCCTTCTAGCGGGGGGGCCGATACGCAGTATTTT; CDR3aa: CASQPSSGGADTQYF
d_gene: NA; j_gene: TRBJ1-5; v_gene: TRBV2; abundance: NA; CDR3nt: TGTGCCAGCAGTACGGGGCCTGGCAATCAGCCCCAGCATTTT; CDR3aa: CASSTGPGNQPQHF
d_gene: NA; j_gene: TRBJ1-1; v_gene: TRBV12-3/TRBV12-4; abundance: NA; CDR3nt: TGTGCCAGCATATTATCAGGGGCAGGTGAAGCTTTCTTT; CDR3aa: CASILSGAGEAFF
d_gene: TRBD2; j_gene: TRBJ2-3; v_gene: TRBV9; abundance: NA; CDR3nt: TGTGCCAGCAGCCCGCTGGGCGGGGGGACCTCAGATACGCAGTATTTT; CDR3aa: CASSPLGGGTSDTQYF
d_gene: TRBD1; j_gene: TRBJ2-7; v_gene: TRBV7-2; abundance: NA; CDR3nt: TGTGCCAGCAGCTTCACGCGGGACAGGGCTTCCTACGAGCAGTACTTC; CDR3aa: CASSFTRDRASYEQYF
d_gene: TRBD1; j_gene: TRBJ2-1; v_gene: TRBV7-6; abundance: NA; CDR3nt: TGTGCCAGCAGCTTAGTTACAGGGGCCAGCTCCTACAATGAGCAGTTCTTC; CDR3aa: CASSLVTGASSYNEQFF
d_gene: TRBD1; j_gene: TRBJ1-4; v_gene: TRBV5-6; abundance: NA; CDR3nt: TGTGCCAGCAGCTATCAGGGGGCAGGTAATGAAAAACTGTTTTTT; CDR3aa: CASSYQGAGNEKLFF
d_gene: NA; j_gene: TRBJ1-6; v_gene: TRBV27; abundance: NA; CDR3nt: TGTGCCAGCAGTTTATGGGGAGTGGGGTCACCCCTCCACTTT; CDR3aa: CASSLWGVGSPLHF
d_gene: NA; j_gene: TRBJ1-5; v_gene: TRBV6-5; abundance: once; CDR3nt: TGTGCCAGCAGTTACTCCTTCAGAGAACCCCAGCATTTT; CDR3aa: CASSYSFREPQHF
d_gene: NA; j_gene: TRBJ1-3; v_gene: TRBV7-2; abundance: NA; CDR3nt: TGTGCCAGCAGCTCCGCGTGGACAGAGCCGCTACCGAAGGGAAACACCATATATTTT; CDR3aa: CASSSAWTEPLPKGNTIYF
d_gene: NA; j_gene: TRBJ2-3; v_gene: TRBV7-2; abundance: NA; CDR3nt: TGTGCCAGCAGCCCCCGGGACTTTGACACAGATACGCAGTATTTT; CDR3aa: CASSPRDFDTDTQYF
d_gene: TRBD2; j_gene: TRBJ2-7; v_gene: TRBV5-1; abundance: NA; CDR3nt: TGCGCCAGCAGCACCGGGACTAGCGGCTACGAGCAGTACTTC; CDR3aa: CASSTGTSGYEQYF
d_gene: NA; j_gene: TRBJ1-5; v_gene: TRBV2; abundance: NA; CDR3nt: TGTGCCAGCAGTGAAGCGAGGGGTCAGCCCCAGCATTTT; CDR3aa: CASSEARGQPQHF
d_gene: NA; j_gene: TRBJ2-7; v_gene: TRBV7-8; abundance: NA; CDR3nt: TGTGCCAGCAGCGCCCGGGACTTAGCCTCCTACGAGCAGTACTTC; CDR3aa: CASSARDLASYEQYF
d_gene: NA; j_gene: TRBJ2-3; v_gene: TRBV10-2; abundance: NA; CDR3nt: TGCGCCAGCAGTGATAGGAGGAACTTCCCTTTCACAGATACGCAGTATTTT; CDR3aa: CASSDRRNFPFTDTQYF
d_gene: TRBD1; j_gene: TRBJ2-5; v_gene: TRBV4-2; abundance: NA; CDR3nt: TGTGCCAGCAGCCAAGAAGGGACAGGGAGAGAGACCCAGTACTTC; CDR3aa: CASSQEGTGRETQYF
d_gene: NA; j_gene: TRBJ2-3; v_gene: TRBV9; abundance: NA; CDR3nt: TGTGCCAGCAGCGTAGGGCTGTCTAGCACAGATACGCAGTATTTT; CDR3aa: CASSVGLSSTDTQYF
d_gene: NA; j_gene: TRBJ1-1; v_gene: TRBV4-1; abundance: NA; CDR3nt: TGCGCCAGCAGCCTAATCAACAGGTATATGAACACTGAAGCTTTCTTT; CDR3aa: CASSLINRYMNTEAFF
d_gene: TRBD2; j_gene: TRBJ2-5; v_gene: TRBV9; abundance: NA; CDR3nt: TGTGCCAGCAGCGAGACTAGCGGGGGAGAGACCCAGTACTTC; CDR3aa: CASSETSGGETQYF
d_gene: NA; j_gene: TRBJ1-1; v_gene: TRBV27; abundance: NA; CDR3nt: TGTGCCAGCAGTTTGCAGGTGAGAACTGAAGCTTTCTTT; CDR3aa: CASSLQVRTEAFF
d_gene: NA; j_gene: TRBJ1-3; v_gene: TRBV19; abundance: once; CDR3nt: TGTGCCAGTTCCAGTCCCGACCCTAGATGGGGAAACACCATATATTTT; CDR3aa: CASSSPDPRWGNTIYF
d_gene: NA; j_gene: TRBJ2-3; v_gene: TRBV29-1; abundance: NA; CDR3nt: TGCAGCGTTGGGGGGACCATCACAGATACGCAGTATTTT; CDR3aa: CSVGGTITDTQYF
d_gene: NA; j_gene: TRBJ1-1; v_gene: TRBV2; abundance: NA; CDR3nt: TGTGCCAGCAAGGAGAACACTGAAGCTTTCTTT; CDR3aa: CASKENTEAFF
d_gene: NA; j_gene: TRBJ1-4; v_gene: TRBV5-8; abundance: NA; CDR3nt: TGTGCCAGCAGCTTGGGACGTGAAAAACTGTTTTTT; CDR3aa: CASSLGREKLFF
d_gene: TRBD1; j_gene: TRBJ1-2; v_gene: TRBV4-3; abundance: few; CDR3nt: TGCGCCAGCAGCCAAGGCCGGACAGGGGGCTTCAACTATGGCTACACCTTC; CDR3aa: CASSQGRTGGFNYGYTF
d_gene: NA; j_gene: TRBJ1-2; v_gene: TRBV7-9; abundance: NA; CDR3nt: TGTGCCAGCAGCTTATTAGTTCGGGAGGGCTACACCTTC; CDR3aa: CASSLLVREGYTF
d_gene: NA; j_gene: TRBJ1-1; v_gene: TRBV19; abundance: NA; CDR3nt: TGTGCCAGTAGTATAGACCCCCTCCGGGGGTCGAGGACTGAAGCTTTCTTT; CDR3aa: CASSIDPLRGSRTEAFF
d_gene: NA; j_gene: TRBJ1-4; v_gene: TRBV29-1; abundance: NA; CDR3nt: TGCAGCGTTGAGGTGAATAAGGGGGAAAAACTGTTTTTT; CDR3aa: CSVEVNKGEKLFF
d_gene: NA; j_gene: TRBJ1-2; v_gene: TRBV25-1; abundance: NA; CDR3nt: TGTGCCAGCAGTGGCGACTGGAACTATGGCTACACCTTC; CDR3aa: CASSGDWNYGYTF
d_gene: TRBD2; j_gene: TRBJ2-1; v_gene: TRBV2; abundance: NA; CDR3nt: TGTGCCAGCAGGGAGCGGGAGATAGCCTACAATGAGCAGTTCTTC; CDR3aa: CASREREIAYNEQFF
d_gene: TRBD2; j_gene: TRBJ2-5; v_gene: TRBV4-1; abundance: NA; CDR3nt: TGCGCCAGCAGCCACGGACTAGCGGGCGGGGAGACCCAGTACTTC; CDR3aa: CASSHGLAGGETQYF
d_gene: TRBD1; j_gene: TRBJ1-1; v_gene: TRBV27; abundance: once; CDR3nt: TGTGCCAGCATCGCGACAGGGATGAACACTGAAGCTTTCTTT; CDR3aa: CASIATGMNTEAFF
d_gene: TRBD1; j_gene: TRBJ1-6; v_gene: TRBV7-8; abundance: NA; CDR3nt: TGTGCCAGCAGCTTAGACTCCGGGACAGCCGTCCACTTT; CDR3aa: CASSLDSGTAVHF
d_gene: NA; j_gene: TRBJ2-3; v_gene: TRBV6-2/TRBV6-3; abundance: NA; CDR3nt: TGTGCCAGCAGTCTCCGGGCGGGGCAAACAGATACGCAGTATTTT; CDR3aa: CASSLRAGQTDTQYF
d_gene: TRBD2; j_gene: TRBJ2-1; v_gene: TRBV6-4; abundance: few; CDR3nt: TGTGCCAGCAGTGACAAGGGAAACCAGCGGGGGACCTCCTACAATGAGCAGTTCTTC; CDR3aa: CASSDKGNQRGTSYNEQFF
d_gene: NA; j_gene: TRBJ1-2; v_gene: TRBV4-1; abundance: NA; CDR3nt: TGCGCCAGCAGCCAAGATAATAGGGTAATGGTCTATGGCTACACCTTC; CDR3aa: CASSQDNRVMVYGYTF
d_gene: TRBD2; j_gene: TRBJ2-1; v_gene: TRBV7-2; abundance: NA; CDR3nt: TGTGCCAGCAGCCCCTGGACTAGCGGGACTACCAACAATGAGCAGTTCTTC; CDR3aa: CASSPWTSGTTNNEQFF
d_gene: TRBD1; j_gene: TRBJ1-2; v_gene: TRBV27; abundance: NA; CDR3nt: TGTGCCAGCAGTTCCCGAGAATTTGGGACAGGGGGCGTTATGGGCTATGGCTACACCTTC; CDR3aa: CASSSREFGTGGVMGYGYTF
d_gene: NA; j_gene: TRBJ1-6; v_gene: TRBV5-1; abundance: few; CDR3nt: TGCGCCAGCAGTCAGGACGGGGTCGCGACACCCCTCCACTTT; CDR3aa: CASSQDGVATPLHF
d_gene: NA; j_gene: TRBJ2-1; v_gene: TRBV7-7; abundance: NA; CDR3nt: TGTGCCAGCAGCCTAGATAGGGTCGCTTACAATGAGCAGTTCTTC; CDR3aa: CASSLDRVAYNEQFF
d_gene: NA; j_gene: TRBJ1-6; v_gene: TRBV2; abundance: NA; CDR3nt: TGTGCCAGCGTTTTCGCGGGGGCGGGCGTTTCACCCCTCCACTTT; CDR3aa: CASVFAGAGVSPLHF